The 16 T cell receptor beta chains given below trace back to one sample, sequenced in a study of cytomegalovirus exposure and HLA in healthy donors. The assay was immunoSEQ multiplex PCR, and TCRdb's table has in-frame clones only and misses some. The sample has 150,000 or so clones, less than 90% seen once. Input material: PBMCs. The receptors originated from a young man in good health and CMV-seropositive.

Concerning this clone: Germline and junction disagree at one end, which may indicate a read error. This chain connects TRBV7-2 to TRBJ2-5, with D perhaps TRBD1 (6 bases). This CDR3 comprises 14 residues. CDR1 SGHTA and CDR2 FQGNSA come from the germline V gene. This CDR3 is CASSLAGAWETQYF. For the CDR3, the DNA is TGTGCCAGCAGCCTAGCAGGGGCGTGGGAGACCCAGTACTTC. The variable domain in full, completed from reference TRBV7-2 and TRBJ2-5, reads GAGVSQSPSNKVTEKGKDVELRCDPISGHTALYWYRQSLGQGLEFLIYFQGNSAPDKSGLPSDRFSAERTGGSVSTLTIQRTQQEDSAVYLCASSLAGAWETQYFGPGTRLLVL.

The chain recombines TRBV5-1 with TRBJ2-5; TRBD1 matches 7 bases. Losses at the gene ends were 4 bases for V and 5 bases for J; bases not matched to a gene: 11. The CDR3 loop spans 15 amino acids. From germline, CDR1 is SGHRS and CDR2 YFSETQ. In nucleotides, the CDR3 is TGCGCCAGCAGCGACCTACAGGGGATGGTGGAGACCCAGTACTTC. Amino acid sequence: CASSDLQGMVETQYF.

The chain joins TRBV7-9 to TRBJ2-1, with a possible D match to TRBD2 (7 bases). CDR1 is SEHNR and CDR2 is FQNEAQ in the germline V gene (reference sequence). The V end lost 4 bases, the J end lost 8 bases, and 21 bases lay between the germline ends. There are 16 residues in the CDR3. CDR3 nucleotide sequence: TGTGCCAGCAGCTCCTTGTTGGGGGGGCCAAACGATGAGCAGTTCTTC. Its protein product is CASSSLLGGPNDEQFF.

The rearrangement links TRBV27 to TRBJ2-1; 7 bases are shared with TRBD1. This CDR3 region has 14 residues. Per the germline V gene, CDR1 is MNHEY and CDR2 is SMNVEV (reference sequence). V was clipped by 2 bases and J by 5 bases; unmatched bases: 3. This CDR3 reads CASSLGTANNEQFF. CDR3 DNA: TGTGCCAGCAGTTTAGGGACAGCTAACAATGAGCAGTTCTTC.

The chain uses TRBV6-1 and TRBJ1-1; 8 bases match TRBD1. CDR3 length equals 14 residues. Germline loops: CDR1 MNHNS, CDR2 SASEGT. V shed 7 bases and J 7 bases; nucleotides not matched to a gene: 11. CDR3 DNA sequence: TGTGCCAGCACCCTGACAGGGGCCCCCTATGAAGCTTTCTTT. This sequence encodes CASTLTGAPYEAFF.

The J gene is TRBJ2-7, the V gene TRBV7-6; D may be TRBD2 (6 bases). The CDR3 loop spans 15 amino acids. Trimming pared 1 base from V and 2 bases from J, leaving 12 bases between. CDR1 is SGHVS and CDR2 is FNYEAQ in the germline V gene. For the CDR3, the DNA is TGTGCCAGCAGCTTAGAGGCGAGCGGGCCCTACGAGCAGTACTTC. Protein product: CASSLEASGPYEQYF.

The chain recombines TRBV5-8 with TRBJ1-1, with D possibly matching TRBD1 (5 bases). The CDR3 runs 14 residues. Deletions cut 6 bases from V and 1 base from J, with 13 bases between. Looked up from germline, CDR1 is SGHTS and CDR2 is YDEGEE. The CDR3 spells CASTAWQGNTEAFF. In DNA form, the CDR3 reads TGTGCCAGCACTGCCTGGCAGGGGAACACTGAAGCTTTCTTT.

This chain connects TRBV9 to TRBJ1-1; D ambiguous. V dropped 0 bases and J dropped 1 base, with 7 bases sitting between them. The CDR3 has 14 amino acids. Germline V lookup: CDR1 SGDLS, CDR2 YYNGEE. The CDR3 sequence: CASSVGHPNTEAFF. CDR3 coding DNA: TGTGCCAGCAGCGTAGGGCACCCGAACACTGAAGCTTTCTTT.

The chain combines TRBV19 with TRBJ2-6, with D tentatively TRBD1 (6 bases). Trimming stripped 4 bases from V and 2 bases from J, with 12 bases between. CDR1 is LNHDA and CDR2 is SQIVND in the germline V gene (reference sequence). The CDR3 consists of 16 residues. CDR3 protein: CASSTVTGTGANVLTF. DNA for the CDR3: TGTGCCAGTAGTACCGTTACAGGGACTGGGGCCAACGTCCTGACTTTC.

The chain combines TRBV11-2 with TRBJ2-2; maybe TRBD1 (6 bases). The CDR3 consists of 14 residues. The germline gives CDR1 SGHAT, CDR2 FQNNGV. V was shortened by 6 bases and J by 5 bases, with 13 bases between the two germline ends. The CDR3 nucleotides read TGTGCCAGCAGGGCCCTACAGGGTACCGGGGAGCTGTTTTTT. Amino acids: CASRALQGTGELFF. The full variable domain, its missing parts supplied by reference TRBV11-2 and TRBJ2-2, is EAGVAQSPRYKIIEKRQSVAFWCNPISGHATLYWYQQILGQGPKLLIQFQNNGVVDDSQLPKDRFSAERLKGVDSTLKIQPAKLEDSAVYLCASRALQGTGELFFGEGSRLTVL.

This sequence joins TRBV11-2 and TRBJ2-3; 9 positions agree with TRBD2. Germline V gives CDR1 SGHAT, CDR2 FQNNGV. V lost 4 bases, J lost 3 bases, and 5 bases stayed unmatched. The CDR3 has 15 residues. The CDR3 DNA follows: TGTGCCAGCAGCTCCTGGACTAGCGAAACAGATACGCAGTATTTT. Translation: CASSSWTSETDTQYF.

This chain links TRBV7-9 with TRBJ1-1, with D hard to call. Trimming removed 5 bases from V and 8 bases from J, with 12 bases in between. The CDR3 runs to 12 residues. CDR1 is SEHNR, CDR2 FQNEAQ, per germline (reference sequence). CDR3 nucleotide sequence: TGTGCCAGCAGCCCCGTGTCCGGGGAAGCTTTCTTT. This codes for CASSPVSGEAFF.

This clone was picked up one time. This sequence joins TRBV27 and TRBJ2-3, with a weak D call TRBD2 (5 bases). With 9 bases removed from V and 0 bases from J, the gap between germline ends came to 10 bases. The CDR3 is 13 residues long. Looked up from germline, CDR1 is MNHEY and CDR2 is SMNVEV (reference sequence). The CDR3 DNA reads as TGTGCCAGTCAGCGGTCTAGCACAGATACGCAGTATTTT. It encodes CASQRSSTDTQYF.

This clone was seen a single time. The chain has TRBV5-1 and TRBJ2-2; possibly TRBD1 for D (6 bases). This CDR3 is 16 amino acids long. Germline CDR1 is SGHRS and CDR2 is YFSETQ. V was shortened by 3 bases and J by 0 bases, with 12 bases between the two germline ends. CDR3 coding DNA: TGCGCCAGCAGCTGGGGTCGGACAGCGAACACCGGGGAGCTGTTTTTT. Translation: CASSWGRTANTGELFF.

V usage is TRBV6-5 and J usage is TRBJ2-7, with 10 bases matching TRBD2. Germline CDR1 and CDR2: MNHEY and SVGAGI. Trimming cost V 4 bases and J 7 bases; bases outside gene matches: 10. This CDR3 has 15 amino acids. CDR3 region: CASSSAGTSEWEQYF. CDR3 coding DNA: TGTGCCAGCAGTTCCGCCGGGACTAGCGAGTGGGAGCAGTACTTC.

The genes are TRBV28 and TRBJ2-7; TRBD1 is a possible D gene (6 bases). Germline V gives CDR1 MDHEN, CDR2 SYDVKM. This CDR3 spans 16 amino acids. V lost 4 bases to trimming and J lost 2 bases, with 18 bases between them. The CDR3 loop is CASSSLGQGITYEQYF. CDR3 coding DNA: TGTGCCAGCAGTTCCCTCGGGCAGGGGATCACCTACGAGCAGTACTTC.